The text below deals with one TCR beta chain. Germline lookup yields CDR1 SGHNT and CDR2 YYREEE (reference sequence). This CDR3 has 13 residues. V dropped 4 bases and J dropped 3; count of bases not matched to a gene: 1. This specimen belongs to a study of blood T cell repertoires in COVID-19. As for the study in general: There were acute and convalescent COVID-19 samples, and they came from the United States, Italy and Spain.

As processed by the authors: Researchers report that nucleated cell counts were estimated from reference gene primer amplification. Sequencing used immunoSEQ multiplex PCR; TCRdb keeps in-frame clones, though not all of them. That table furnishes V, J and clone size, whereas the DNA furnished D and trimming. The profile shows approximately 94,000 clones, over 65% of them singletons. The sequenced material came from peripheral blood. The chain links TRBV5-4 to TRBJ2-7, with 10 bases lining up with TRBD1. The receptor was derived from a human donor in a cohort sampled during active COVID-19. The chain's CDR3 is CASSRDRGYEQYF. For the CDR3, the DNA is TGTGCCAGCAGCCGGGACAGGGGCTACGAGCAGTACTTC.